This T cell receptor beta chain is drawn from a study of T cell responses to AZD1222 COVID-19 vaccine. General study points: Reports say nearly half of spike-specific TCRs go after unmutated variant regions.

The length of the CDR3 is 17 residues. In germline, CDR1 is MGHRA, CDR2 YSYEKL. Germline trimming cut 0 bases from V and 2 bases from J; bases unmatched to any gene: 7. In the case of this clone: The antigen is undetermined.

Samples with a second dose at about 4 or about 12 weeks were pooled together. The data were produced by immunoSEQ multiplex PCR, yet TCRdb's version contains in-frame clones alone and is incomplete. The sample lists 150,000 or so clones, approximately 90% occurring once. The sequencing used peripheral blood, collected 28 days after the second AZD1222 dose. The chain is built from TRBV4-1 and TRBJ1-2, with 9 nucleotides matching TRBD1. The origin of this receptor is an adult who received the AZD1222 COVID-19 vaccine. The CDR3 reads CASSQEGTGLKNYGYTF. The CDR3 DNA reads as TGCGCCAGCAGCCAAGAAGGGACAGGGTTGAAAAACTATGGCTACACCTTC.